The sequence of this T cell receptor (beta chain) was determined in a study of blood T cell repertoires in COVID-19. Study-wide background: Material from acute and convalescent COVID-19 was sourced from the United States, Italy and Spain. In each case, the material was cDNA or gDNA derived from T cells, B-cell-depleted T cells, or PBMCs.

Trimming left V 2 bases short and J 5 bases short, with 12 bases between. Germline lookup yields CDR1 MNHNY and CDR2 SVGAGI (reference sequence). This CDR3 comprises 14 residues. Original methodology: Amplification of reference gene primers provided the estimated nucleated cell counts. Produced via immunoSEQ multiplex PCR; TCRdb's table is partial and in-frame only. That table is the source of V, J and clone size, and D and trimming were worked out from the DNA. The sample consists of around 180,000 clones, 70% to 85% of them appearing once. This TCR came from an elderly woman with acute or convalescent COVID-19. J is TRBJ1-1 and V is TRBV6-6; perhaps TRBD1 as D (5 bases). Sample: peripheral blood. CDR3 loop: CASSYREPGTEAFF. As DNA, the CDR3 is TGTGCCAGCAGTTACCGAGAACCAGGGACTGAAGCTTTCTTT.